A single sample gave rise to the 29 T cell receptor beta chains below, sequenced in a study of control samples from healthy donors and cancer patients. Sequencing used immunoSEQ multiplex PCR; TCRdb keeps in-frame clones, though not all of them. The sample lists around 68,000 clones, over 65% occurring once. The material sequenced was blood. These receptors were taken from a man in his fifties or sixties in good health.

This clone appeared a few times. J is TRBJ2-7 and V is TRBV5-1, with 11 bases fitting TRBD2. The V segment lost 4 bases and the J segment 5 bases; nucleotides outside the gene matches: 14. The length of the CDR3 is 17 residues. Germline loops: CDR1 SGHRS, CDR2 YFSETQ. CDR3 protein: CASSGTPGLAALHEQYF. CDR3 DNA sequence: TGCGCCAGCAGCGGAACACCGGGACTAGCGGCCCTTCACGAGCAGTACTTC.

This rearrangement joins TRBV28 to TRBJ2-5; D possibly matches TRBD1 or TRBD2 (5 bases each). Germline V gives CDR1 MDHEN, CDR2 SYDVKM. Trimming took 5 bases from V and 4 from J, leaving 20 bases between them. The CDR3 contains 16 residues. CDR3 bases: TGTGCCAGCAGTATGCCGGGGACCGGGTTTCGAGAGACCCAGTACTTC. Translated: CASSMPGTGFRETQYF.

This clone came up a few times. This sequence joins TRBV27 and TRBJ1-1, with D maybe TRBD1 (6 bases). Per germline, CDR1 MNHEY and CDR2 SMNVEV (reference sequence). The CDR3 covers 13 residues. Deletions cut 8 bases from V and 3 bases from J, with 13 bases between. CDR3: CASRFRGHTEAFF. The CDR3 DNA follows: TGTGCCAGCCGCTTCAGGGGCCACACTGAAGCTTTCTTT.

V gene TRBV19 combines with J gene TRBJ1-2, with no clear D. From germline, CDR1 is LNHDA and CDR2 SQIVND (reference sequence). Trimming stripped 5 bases from V and 1 base from J, with 8 bases between. The CDR3 contains 13 residues. The CDR3 DNA reads TGTGCCAGTAGTCCCGAAGGTAACTATGGCTACACCTTC. It yields the protein CASSPEGNYGYTF. The variable domain in full, completed from reference TRBV19 and TRBJ1-2, reads DGGITQSPKYLFRKEGQNVTLSCEQNLNHDAMYWYRQDPGQGLRLIYYSQIVNDFQKGDIAEGYSVSREKKESFPLTVTSAQKNPTAFYLCASSPEGNYGYTFGSGTRLTVV.

This clone has just a few counts. Different DNA sequences within this sample yield the same CDR3. The chain uses TRBV7-9 and TRBJ1-2; D ambiguous. V lost 5 bases, J lost 3 bases, and 7 bases lay in between. Germline V CDR1 and CDR2: SEHNR, FQNEAQ (reference sequence). This CDR3 contains 12 residues. CDR3 nucleotide sequence: TGTGCCAGCAGCCCACGGGACTATGGCTACACCTTC. Translating it yields CASSPRDYGYTF.

In DNA form, the CDR3 reads TGTGCCAGCAGCTCGAGGGGACAGGGGGGTAATGAGCAGTTCTTC. Protein: CASSSRGQGGNEQFF. The chain is built from TRBV5-4 and TRBJ2-1; 11 nucleotides line up with TRBD1. Germline V gives CDR1 SGHNT, CDR2 YYREEE (reference sequence). V dropped 3 bases and J dropped 7; count of bases not matched to a gene: 6. The CDR3 sequence is 15 residues long.

V and J are TRBV24-1 and TRBJ2-2; no reliable D call. V was shortened by 5 bases and J by 6 bases, with 6 bases between the two germline ends. The CDR3 spans 12 residues. Germline V CDR1 and CDR2: KGHDR, SFDVKD. CDR3 amino acids: CATSGSSGELFF. Written as DNA, the CDR3 is TGTGCCACCAGTGGGTCTTCCGGGGAGCTGTTTTTT.

The chain is built from TRBV4-2 and TRBJ1-6; TRBD1 matches at 8 bases. This CDR3 spans 20 amino acids. Trimming removed 0 bases from V and 9 bases from J; junction bases left unmatched: 19. Per germline, CDR1 LGHNA and CDR2 YNFKEQ. CDR3 loop: CASSQDRTGRGAGGFSPLHF. The CDR3, as DNA: TGTGCCAGCAGCCAAGATAGGACGGGCCGGGGGGCAGGGGGCTTTTCACCCCTCCACTTT.

CDR3 sequence reads: CASSQGRTGVRNEQFF. In nucleotides, the CDR3 is TGCGCCAGCAGCCAGGGCAGGACAGGGGTTCGGAATGAGCAGTTCTTC. The chain combines TRBV4-3 with TRBJ2-1; the match to TRBD1 covers 9 bases. This CDR3 has 16 residues. V trimming: 3 bases; J trimming: 7 bases; junction bases outside the gene matches: 10. CDR1 and CDR2 (germline): LGHNA, YSLEER.

CDR3 nucleotides: TGTGCCAGCAGCCAAAGGGGGGGGAACACCATATATTTT. Its protein is CASSQRGGNTIYF. The chain employs TRBV3-1 (or the pseudogene TRBV3-2) and TRBJ1-3; D might be TRBD1 (6 bases). Germline CDR1 and CDR2: LGHDT and YNNKEL (reference sequence). The CDR3 contains 13 residues. The V end was cut by 2 bases, the J end by 7 bases, with 9 bases between.

The V and J genes are TRBV29-1 and TRBJ1-1; D might be TRBD1 (5 bases). Trimming pared 3 bases from V and 4 bases from J, leaving 15 bases between. Germline V gene lookup returns CDR1 SQVTM and CDR2 ANQGSEA. The CDR3 contains 14 residues. DNA of the CDR3: TGCAGCGTTGAGTGGCAGGGTCAGAGCACTGAAGCTTTCTTT. Its protein product is CSVEWQGQSTEAFF.

The V gene is TRBV11-3, the J gene TRBJ2-1; 8 nucleotides match TRBD2. The CDR3 spans 15 residues. V was pared by 0 bases and J by 3 bases, with 1 base of the junction left unmatched. CDR1 SGHNT and CDR2 YENEEA come from the germline V gene. CDR3: CASSLDGGGYNEQFF. CDR3 bases: TGTGCCAGCAGCTTAGACGGGGGGGGCTACAATGAGCAGTTCTTC.

The J gene is TRBJ2-2, the V gene TRBV23-1; D unclear. TRBV23-1 is an ORF; its function is uncertain. The CDR3 sequence is 15 residues long. Deletions cut 0 bases from V and 7 bases from J, with 12 bases between. The CDR3 reads CASSQSYGDGGELFF. CDR3 DNA: TGCGCCAGCAGTCAATCGTACGGAGACGGCGGGGAGCTGTTTTTT.

The CDR3 loop reads CASSVRGGEKLFF. The CDR3 DNA reads as TGTGCCAGCAGCGTACGAGGTGGAGAAAAACTGTTTTTT. The chain uses TRBV9 and TRBJ1-4, with unresolved D. CDR3 length: 13 residues. V lost 1 base and J 8 bases, leaving 9 bases between the germline ends. Germline V gene sequence: CDR1 SGDLS, CDR2 YYNGEE.

This clone occurred once. This rearrangement joins TRBV6-6 to TRBJ2-7, with D possibly being TRBD1 or TRBD2 (5 bases each). This CDR3 comprises 13 residues. Germline-derived CDR1 and CDR2 are MNHNY and SVGAGI (reference sequence). V was cut by 6 bases and J by 6 bases, with 15 bases left in between. CDR3 region: CASSLLSGTEQYF. For the CDR3, the DNA is TGTGCCAGCAGCCTACTCTCTGGGACCGAGCAGTACTTC.

This clone came up once. The chain couples TRBV6-2 or TRBV6-3 to TRBJ1-2; D may be TRBD1 (5 bases). The ends were cut back, 4 bases at V and 4 bases at J, with 16 bases in the middle. Per the germline V gene, CDR1 is MNHEY and CDR2 is SVGEGT. CDR3 length: 15 residues. As DNA, the CDR3 is TGTGCCAGCAGTTTCCACTCACAGGTCTCCTATGGCTACACCTTC. Its protein is CASSFHSQVSYGYTF.

The J gene is TRBJ1-1, the V gene TRBV5-4, with D possibly TRBD1 on 5 matching bases. V was clipped by 4 bases and J by 1 base, with 14 bases between them. Germline assignment: CDR1 SGHNT and CDR2 YYREEE (reference sequence). This CDR3 is 15 amino acids long. This CDR3 is CASSRQGGGNTEAFF. CDR3 nucleotides: TGTGCCAGCAGCCGGCAGGGAGGTGGGAACACTGAAGCTTTCTTT.

The chain joins TRBV18 to TRBJ2-7; D is ambiguous. The CDR3 has 15 residues. V dropped 6 bases and J dropped 6 bases, with 21 bases sitting between them. Germline V gene sequence: CDR1 KGHSH, CDR2 LQKENI. The CDR3 nucleotides read TGTGCCAGCTCGCCCGGTTGGGCAGAGAAGGGCGAGCAGTACTTC. Translation: CASSPGWAEKGEQYF.

This chain connects TRBV10-3 to TRBJ2-3; TRBD2 aligns across 9 bases. The germline gives CDR1 ENHRY, CDR2 SYGVKD. The CDR3 has 12 residues. The ends lost 9 bases at V and 5 bases at J; junction bases unmatched: 3. CDR3 DNA sequence: TGTGCCATTAGCGGGAGTAAAGATACGCAGTATTTT. Protein: CAISGSKDTQYF.

The chain employs TRBV27 and TRBJ2-6, with D unresolved. The germline CDR1 and CDR2 sequences are MNHEY and SMNVEV (reference sequence). This CDR3 region has 15 residues. The germline V and J ends were trimmed by 7 bases and 1 base, with 11 bases remaining between them. DNA for the CDR3: TGTGCCAGCACCACTGTGCCGTCTGGGGCCAACGTCCTGACTTTC. As protein: CASTTVPSGANVLTF.

The chain's CDR3 is CASSLLAGGRDTQYF. The CDR3 nucleotides read TGTGCCAGCAGTTTACTAGCGGGAGGGCGGGATACGCAGTATTTT. The J gene is TRBJ2-3, the V gene TRBV3-1 (or the pseudogene TRBV3-2); TRBD2 aligns across 13 bases. This CDR3 comprises 15 residues. CDR1 LGHDT and CDR2 YNNKEL come from the germline V gene (reference sequence). The V gene end was trimmed by 6 bases and the J gene end by 6 bases; junction bases not matched to a gene: 6.

The V gene is TRBV2, the J gene TRBJ2-5, with TRBD2 matching over 7 bases. CDR3 length equals 16 residues. The J segment lost 4 bases and the V segment lost 6 bases, leaving 14 bases of the junction unmatched. Per the germline V gene, CDR1 is SNHLY and CDR2 is FYNNEI. CDR3 region: CASRIAGLGRVETQYF. The CDR3 nucleotides are TGTGCCAGCAGGATAGCCGGACTAGGGCGCGTAGAGACCCAGTACTTC.

V is TRBV30 and J is TRBJ2-2, with D unresolved. The CDR3 totals 15 residues. Germline CDR1 reads GTSNPN; CDR2 reads SVGIG (reference sequence). Trimming cost V 2 bases and J 0 bases, with 10 bases left between them. In DNA form, the CDR3 reads TGTGCCTGGAGTAAGCTAGGCCCGAACACCGGGGAGCTGTTTTTT. This sequence encodes CAWSKLGPNTGELFF.

The chain recombines TRBV6-4 with TRBJ2-3; D gene ambiguous. The CDR3 length is 13 residues. Germline V gene lookup returns CDR1 MRHNA and CDR2 SNTAGT. V was shortened by 2 bases and J by 0 bases, with 3 bases between the two germline ends. CDR3 amino acids: CASSDGSTDTQYF. CDR3 bases: TGTGCCAGCAGTGACGGGAGCACAGATACGCAGTATTTT.

The rearrangement uses TRBV11-3 and TRBJ2-1, with unresolved D. The germline gives CDR1 SGHNT, CDR2 YENEEA. Trimming removed 5 bases from V and 5 bases from J, with 7 bases in between. The CDR3 is made up of 12 amino acids. Written as DNA, the CDR3 is TGTGCCAGCAGCAAGCACAACAATGAGCAGTTCTTC. Translation: CASSKHNNEQFF.

This clone appeared a single time. V is TRBV6-5 and J is TRBJ1-2; weak D call: TRBD1 (6 bases). V shed 4 bases and J shed 4 bases, with 16 bases lying between them. Germline assignment: CDR1 MNHEY and CDR2 SVGAGI. This CDR3 comprises 15 residues. The CDR3 nucleotides are TGTGCCAGCAGTTTGCAGGGGCCAACCCTCTATGGCTACACCTTC. It codes for CASSLQGPTLYGYTF.

This clone was found a few times. This rearrangement joins TRBV5-1 to TRBJ2-1; 10 bases agree with TRBD2. V shed 2 bases, J shed 5 bases, and the junction held 4 bases outside the gene matches. This CDR3 spans 15 amino acids. Germline values: CDR1 SGHRS, CDR2 YFSETQ. Here the CDR3 DNA reads TGCGCCAGCAGCTTAGCGGGAGGGCCCCACAATGAGCAGTTCTTC. Its protein product is CASSLAGGPHNEQFF.

V and J are TRBV30 and TRBJ2-1; TRBD2 matches at 7 bases. The CDR3 covers 13 residues. Germline V lookup: CDR1 GTSNPN, CDR2 SVGIG (reference sequence). Trimming took 7 bases from V and 1 from J; bases not matched to a gene: 4. The CDR3: CASSGDSYNEQFF. The CDR3 bases are TGTGCCTCCAGCGGGGATTCCTACAATGAGCAGTTCTTC.

The genes are TRBV9 and TRBJ2-6; D may be TRBD1 (6 bases). The CDR3 has 16 amino acids. Trimming stripped 2 bases from V and 2 bases from J, with 11 bases between. Looked up from germline, CDR1 is SGDLS and CDR2 is YYNGEE. This CDR3 reads CASSVANRAGANVLTF. CDR3 sequence (DNA): TGTGCCAGCAGCGTCGCCAACAGGGCTGGGGCCAACGTCCTGACTTTC. Full variable domain (missing parts from reference TRBV9 and TRBJ2-6): DSGVTQTPKHLITATGQRVTLRCSPRSGDLSVYWYQQSLDQGLQFLIQYYNGEERAKGNILERFSAQQFPDLHSELNLSSLELGDSALYFCASSVANRAGANVLTFGAGSRLTVL.